This is a list of T cell receptor beta chains from one sample in a study of OX40 agonist ivuxolimab in advanced cancers. The method was immunoSEQ multiplex PCR; TCRdb's version includes in-frame clones alone and lacks a portion of them. Of tens of thousands of clones listed, roughly 90% were seen once; the top ten hold less than 8%. The sequenced sample was CD4+ or CD8+ T cells sorted from blood, obtained in a trial of the OX40 agonist ivuxolimab. The receptors were gathered from an adult with an advanced solid tumor such as melanoma, head and neck, liver or kidney cancer. The CDR3 runs from the conserved cysteine through the conserved F or W. A D gene is named only where the DNA matches it firmly. Expanded clones get a size class; other rows say once, few or many, or leave the size out.

V gene	J gene	clone size	D gene	CDR3 DNA	CDR3 protein
TRBV7-8	TRBJ2-7	NA	TRBD2	TGTGCCAGCAGCCTCCGGGGTAGCGGGAGCTACGAGCAGTACTTC	CASSLRGSGSYEQYF
TRBV19	TRBJ2-7	once	TRBD1	TGTGCCAGTAGTCGAACCGAGGGGGCGAACTACGAGCAGTACTTC	CASSRTEGANYEQYF
TRBV7-3	TRBJ2-2	NA	NA	TGTGCCAGCAGCCCACTCGCGGGCGTGAACACCGGGGAGCTGTTTTTT	CASSPLAGVNTGELFF
TRBV27	TRBJ2-5	NA	NA	TGTGCCAGCAGTTTATCCGGCGGACGGGGGACCCAGTACTTC	CASSLSGGRGTQYF
TRBV6-5	TRBJ2-3	NA	NA	TGTGCCAGCAGTTACTCGACCGGAGATACGCAGTATTTT	CASSYSTGDTQYF
TRBV9	TRBJ2-7	NA	TRBD2	TGTGCCAGCAGCGTAGCCGGGGGACTAGCGGGGTACGAGCAGTACTTC	CASSVAGGLAGYEQYF
TRBV19	TRBJ2-6	NA	NA	TGTGCCAGTAGGACCGGGAGCTCTGGGGCCAACGTCCTGACTTTC	CASRTGSSGANVLTF
TRBV19	TRBJ1-1	NA	NA	TGTGCCAGTAGTAACAGGGAACCTGAAGCTTTCTTT	CASSNREPEAFF
TRBV30	TRBJ2-3	NA	TRBD2	TGTGCCTGGAGCCCAGGGACTAGCGACAACACAGATACGCAGTATTTT	CAWSPGTSDNTDTQYF
TRBV28	TRBJ2-1	NA	TRBD2	TGTGCCAGCAGTCCCGGGACTAGCGGGGCTAATGAGCAGTTCTTC	CASSPGTSGANEQFF
TRBV7-2	TRBJ2-5	few	NA	TGTGCCAGCAGCGCAATGGGACGGCAAGAGACCCAGTACTTC	CASSAMGRQETQYF
TRBV9	TRBJ2-3	NA	TRBD1	TGTGCCAGCAGCGGAACAGGGGTACAAGATACGCAGTATTTT	CASSGTGVQDTQYF
TRBV5-6	TRBJ2-3	NA	NA	TGTGCCAGCAGCTTGGGGGGAGCCACAGATACGCAGTATTTT	CASSLGGATDTQYF
TRBV5-4	TRBJ1-3	NA	NA	TGTGCCAGCAGCCCGGACTTATACTCTGGAAACACCATATATTTT	CASSPDLYSGNTIYF
TRBV6-5	TRBJ1-1	NA	NA	TGTGCCAGCAGTTACTCGCACGCCACTGAAGCTTTCTTT	CASSYSHATEAFF
TRBV5-1	TRBJ1-1	NA	NA	TGCGCCAGCAGCTTCCGGGAACGAGGTTGGAACACTGAAGCTTTCTTT	CASSFRERGWNTEAFF
TRBV4-1	TRBJ2-7	NA	NA	TGCGCCAGCAGCCCCCAAAACAGAGCCTACGAGCAGTACTTC	CASSPQNRAYEQYF